The clone carrying this T cell receptor beta chain occurred a few times. What it binds is unknown. These data come from a study of identical twins. General study points: Fewer insertions characterized abundant cord blood beta clonotypes, whereas memory repertoires showed none.

After removal of 1 base from V and 9 bases from J, the junction contained 11 bases not matched to a gene. The germline V gene has CDR1 LGHNA and CDR2 YSLEER. The length of the CDR3 is 18 residues. TCRdb itself ran the 5' RACE reads through MiXCR, one entry per CDR3 protein. The sample holds some 440,000 distinct CDR3 sequences, roughly a quarter seen once. The same sample was also used in a study of T cells expressing NK-cell markers.

The sequence was obtained from a woman under 30 in good health. Sequencing was carried out using CD4+ T cells sorted from blood. The V gene is TRBV4-3, the J gene TRBJ2-1; TRBD2 matches 14 bases. The CDR3 nucleotides are TGCGCCAGCAGCCAAGCGCCACTGACTAGCGGGAGGGCCAGTGAGCAGTTCTTC. Protein product: CASSQAPLTSGRASEQFF.